The next 14 T cell receptor beta chains were all read from a single sample in a study of blood T cell repertoires in COVID-19 (dated by TCRdb to 2020 to 2021). Library preparation employed the immunoSEQ multiplex PCR assay. TCRdb mirrors the immuneACCESS table, restricted to in-frame sequences. Some clones are absent from its copies; in checked studies, under half trace to an unresolved V gene, and the reason for the others is unknown. This sample holds approximately 300,000 clones; around four fifths were observed only once. The top ten constitute roughly 1.1% of the sample. The sample was peripheral blood. Receptor source: a woman between 45 and 60 years old with acute or convalescent COVID-19.

The chain recombines TRBV5-1 with TRBJ2-4, with 7 bases identical to TRBD1. The CDR3 extends over 14 amino acids. V shed 1 base and J 7 bases; nucleotides not matched to a gene: 5. Germline values: CDR1 SGHRS, CDR2 YFSETQ. The CDR3 nucleotides read TGCGCCAGCAGCTTGACAGGGGCGGTGAACATTCAGTACTTC. It specifies CASSLTGAVNIQYF.

This clone was observed at least ten times. The CDR3 DNA sequence: TGTGCTAGTGGTCCCCCCTGGGGGGCAGATACGCAGTATTTT. Translated, it gives CASGPPWGADTQYF. The rearrangement links TRBV12-5 to TRBJ2-3; maybe TRBD2 (6 bases). The CDR3 totals 14 residues. Trimming cost V 5 bases and J 4 bases, with 13 bases left between them. Germline loops: CDR1 LGHNT, CDR2 FRNRAP.

The V call is TRBV5-1, the J call TRBJ2-7, with a possible D match to TRBD1 (6 bases). Trimming took 0 bases from V and 3 from J, leaving 7 bases between them. This CDR3 is 13 amino acids long. Germline-derived CDR1 and CDR2 are SGHRS and YFSETQ. The CDR3: CASSLGGGYEQYV. Here the CDR3 DNA reads TGCGCCAGCAGCTTGGGAGGGGGCTACGAGCAGTACGTC.

The rearrangement joins TRBV19 to TRBJ1-5, with D maybe TRBD1 (5 bases). The CDR3 loop spans 14 amino acids. V was cut by 7 bases and J by 2 bases, with 12 bases left in between. In germline, CDR1 is LNHDA, CDR2 SQIVND (reference sequence). CDR3 sequence (DNA): TGTGCCAGTAATCAGGGCCCGGGCAATCAGCCCCAGCATTTT. This sequence encodes CASNQGPGNQPQHF. The entire variable domain, with the rest obtained from reference TRBV19 and TRBJ1-5, is as follows: DGGITQSPKYLFRKEGQNVTLSCEQNLNHDAMYWYRQDPGQGLRLIYYSQIVNDFQKGDIAEGYSVSREKKESFPLTVTSAQKNPTAFYLCASNQGPGNQPQHFGDGTRLSIL.

The chain couples TRBV5-4 to TRBJ1-1; 8 nucleotides match TRBD1. The CDR3 sequence is 15 residues long. Germline lookup yields CDR1 SGHNT and CDR2 YYREEE (reference sequence). The V and J ends lost 5 bases and 3 bases, in that order; junction bases with no gene match: 9. The CDR3 bases are TGTGCCAGCAGTAGACCGACAGGGGCGGACACTGAAGCTTTCTTT. Protein product: CASSRPTGADTEAFF.

In its sample, this clone was seen a few times. The V and J genes are TRBV27 and TRBJ2-7, with D perhaps TRBD1 (6 bases). CDR3 length equals 14 residues. V gave up 6 bases and J gave up 3 bases, with 15 bases separating them. Germline V gene data show CDR1 as MNHEY and CDR2 as SMNVEV (reference sequence). CDR3 bases: TGTGCCAGCAGCGTGGACAGAAACCGCTACGAGCAGTACTTC. Its translation is CASSVDRNRYEQYF.

The chain joins TRBV5-1 to TRBJ1-2; the D gene is possibly TRBD1 (5 bases). This CDR3 region has 13 residues. V was trimmed by 5 bases and J by 2 bases, leaving 10 bases between them. CDR1 and CDR2 from the germline V gene are SGHRS and YFSETQ. The CDR3 loop reads CASSEDKNYGYTF. CDR3 DNA sequence: TGCGCCAGCAGTGAGGACAAGAACTATGGCTACACCTTC.

The chain employs TRBV19 and TRBJ1-5; TRBD1 might be the D (6 bases). Trimming took off 6 bases at V and 5 bases at J, with 20 bases between the two ends. The CDR3 runs to 16 residues. CDR1 is LNHDA, CDR2 SQIVND, per germline (reference sequence). The CDR3 bases are TGTGCCAGTAGCCTACGTCGGGGGGCGGTCTATCAGCCCCAGCATTTT. Amino acid sequence: CASSLRRGAVYQPQHF.

This chain uses TRBV18 with TRBJ2-1, with TRBD1 matching 8 bases. The trim removed 2 bases at V and 7 bases at J, leaving 22 bases unmatched. CDR1 is KGHSH and CDR2 is LQKENI in the germline V gene. The CDR3 sequence is 20 residues long. CDR3: CASSPRLIGRGQGYPNEQFF. In DNA form, the CDR3 reads TGTGCCAGCTCACCAAGGCTTATCGGCAGGGGGCAGGGCTATCCGAATGAGCAGTTCTTC.

This clone was detected only once. The rearrangement joins TRBV5-1 to TRBJ1-3; D remains ambiguous. The CDR3 is made up of 15 amino acids. Between the trimmed V and J ends, which lost 2 bases and 10 bases, there was a span of 19 bases. Germline lookup yields CDR1 SGHRS and CDR2 YFSETQ. Written as DNA, the CDR3 is TGCGCCAGCAGCTTCGACGGCCGTGGCGGCGATACCATATATTTT. Amino acid sequence: CASSFDGRGGDTIYF.

The CDR3 region is CASSLIRGHEQFF. CDR3 nucleotides: TGTGCCAGCAGTTTAATCAGGGGGCACGAGCAGTTCTTC. The V gene is TRBV27, the J gene TRBJ2-1; 8 bases fit TRBD1. Germline V gene data show CDR1 as MNHEY and CDR2 as SMNVEV (reference sequence). V trimming: 2 bases; J trimming: 10 bases; junction bases outside the gene matches: 4. CDR3 length: 13 residues.

The chain uses TRBV21-1 and TRBJ2-7; the table's D call, TRBD1, was not checked against the DNA. TRBV21-1 is given as a pseudogene. The CDR3 consists of 16 residues. In DNA, the CDR3 is TGTGCCAGCAGCGCGTCCACAGGGGGAAGGGTTCCCGAGCAGTACGTC. This encodes CASSASTGGRVPEQYV.

CDR3 DNA: TGTGCCAGCAGCCGTAGCGGCGGGGAGCTGTTTTTT. It translates to CASSRSGGELFF. The rearrangement joins TRBV3-1 (or the pseudogene TRBV3-2) to TRBJ2-2; maybe TRBD2 (6 bases). Trimming took 4 bases from V and 7 from J, leaving 7 bases between them. Germline CDR1 is LGHDT and CDR2 is YNNKEL (reference sequence). The CDR3 loop spans 12 amino acids.

The rearrangement joins TRBV2 to TRBJ2-3; D possibly corresponds to TRBD1 (5 bases). Germline CDR1 and CDR2: SNHLY and FYNNEI. V lost 4 bases, J lost 0 bases, and 8 bases lay in between. This CDR3 comprises 14 residues. CDR3 nucleotide sequence: TGTGCCAGCAGTGGGACACTGAGCACAGATACGCAGTATTTT. It specifies CASSGTLSTDTQYF.